Listed below are T cell receptor beta chains from one sample, sequenced in a study of CD8+ T cells in alopecia areata. Data came from immunoSEQ multiplex PCR; TCRdb stores just in-frame clones and leaves some out. The sample has around 200,000 clones, about 60% seen once. The sample in question was CD8+ T cells sorted from blood, obtained at week 24, from a patient treated with tofacitinib. The source is a human donor with alopecia areata. CDR3s include the opening cysteine and the closing phenylalanine or tryptophan. A D gene is named only where the DNA matches it firmly. Clone size, where shown, is once, few, many, or a class for clones that have expanded.

D gene: TRBD2
clone size: .
V gene: TRBV29-1
CDR3 length: 15
J gene: TRBJ2-3
CDR3 DNA: TGCAGCGTTGAAGGAACTAGCGGTCCCACAGATACGCAGTATTTT
CDR3 protein: CSVEGTSGPTDTQYF

D gene: TRBD1
clone size: .
V gene: TRBV30
CDR3 length: 17
J gene: TRBJ1-1
CDR3 DNA: TGTGCCTGGAGGCCACCGGACAGGAGCCTCAGGGGCACTGAAGCTTTCTTT
CDR3 protein: CAWRPPDRSLRGTEAFF

D gene: .
clone size: .
V gene: TRBV27
CDR3 length: 16
J gene: TRBJ2-6
CDR3 DNA: TGTGCCAGTGGTAGGGACACTCTCTCTGGGGCCAACGTCCTGACTTTC
CDR3 protein: CASGRDTLSGANVLTF

D gene: .
clone size: .
V gene: TRBV2
CDR3 length: 14
J gene: TRBJ2-7
CDR3 DNA: TGTGCCAGCCTACAGCCTCTAATGAGGGCCGAGCAGTACTTC
CDR3 protein: CASLQPLMRAEQYF

D gene: TRBD1
clone size: .
V gene: TRBV2
CDR3 length: 15
J gene: TRBJ1-6
CDR3 DNA: TGTGCCAGCAGTACCGGGACAGGAAATAATTCACCCCTCCACTTT
CDR3 protein: CASSTGTGNNSPLHF

D gene: TRBD1
clone size: .
V gene: TRBV19
CDR3 length: 15
J gene: TRBJ1-1
CDR3 DNA: TGTGCCAGTAGTACCTGGACAGGTATGAACACTGAAGCTTTCTTT
CDR3 protein: CASSTWTGMNTEAFF

D gene: .
clone size: .
V gene: TRBV13
CDR3 length: 15
J gene: TRBJ1-4
CDR3 DNA: TGTGCCAGCAGCTTAGGTAACGTTGGGAATGAAAAACTGTTTTTT
CDR3 protein: CASSLGNVGNEKLFF

D gene: .
clone size: .
V gene: TRBV5-1
CDR3 length: 12
J gene: TRBJ2-1
CDR3 DNA: TGCGCCAGCAGCTTGTCCTACAATGAGCAGTTCTTC
CDR3 protein: CASSLSYNEQFF

D gene: .
clone size: few
V gene: TRBV6-5
CDR3 length: 13
J gene: TRBJ2-7
CDR3 DNA: TGTGCCAGCAGCATAGGGACACGCAACGAGCAGTACTTC
CDR3 protein: CASSIGTRNEQYF

D gene: .
clone size: .
V gene: TRBV5-1
CDR3 length: 12
J gene: TRBJ1-1
CDR3 DNA: TGCGCCAGCAGTTTTGACTACACTGAAGCTTTCTTT
CDR3 protein: CASSFDYTEAFF

D gene: .
clone size: few
V gene: TRBV6-5
CDR3 length: 15
J gene: TRBJ1-6
CDR3 DNA: TGTGCCAGCAGCCTGACCCGAGGGGCGGGTTCACCCCTCCACTTT
CDR3 protein: CASSLTRGAGSPLHF

D gene: TRBD1
clone size: .
V gene: TRBV15
CDR3 length: 15
J gene: TRBJ2-1
CDR3 DNA: TGTGCCACCAGCAGGGACAGGGAGTTACACAATGAGCAGTTCTTC
CDR3 protein: CATSRDRELHNEQFF

D gene: .
clone size: once
V gene: TRBV15
CDR3 length: 12
J gene: TRBJ1-5
CDR3 DNA: TGTGCCACCAGCAGAGAGTCTCAGCCCCAGCATTTT
CDR3 protein: CATSRESQPQHF

D gene: .
clone size: .
V gene: TRBV13
CDR3 length: 14
J gene: TRBJ2-7
CDR3 DNA: TGTGCCAGCAGCTTAGTGCAGGCGAGCTACGAGCAGTACTTC
CDR3 protein: CASSLVQASYEQYF

D gene: .
clone size: .
V gene: TRBV27
CDR3 length: 14
J gene: TRBJ1-1
CDR3 DNA: TGTGCCAGCAGTTTAACCTCGGGGAACACTGAAGCTTTCTTT
CDR3 protein: CASSLTSGNTEAFF

D gene: .
clone size: few
V gene: TRBV4-1
CDR3 length: 15
J gene: TRBJ2-7
CDR3 DNA: TGCGCCAGCAGCCAACTCCGAAATACATTATACGAGCAGTACTTC
CDR3 protein: CASSQLRNTLYEQYF

D gene: .
clone size: few
V gene: TRBV29-1
CDR3 length: 11
J gene: TRBJ2-3
CDR3 DNA: TGCAGCGTTTACATCTGGGATACGCAGTATTTT
CDR3 protein: CSVYIWDTQYF

D gene: TRBD2
clone size: .
V gene: TRBV5-6
CDR3 length: 13
J gene: TRBJ2-3
CDR3 DNA: TGTGCCAGCCAGCGGGGCACCACAGATACGCAGTATTTT
CDR3 protein: CASQRGTTDTQYF

D gene: TRBD2
clone size: few
V gene: TRBV6-1
CDR3 length: 15
J gene: TRBJ2-3
CDR3 DNA: TGTGCCAGCACCAGCTTAGCGGGGGGCGCAGATACGCAGTATTTT
CDR3 protein: CASTSLAGGADTQYF

D gene: .
clone size: .
V gene: TRBV27
CDR3 length: 15
J gene: TRBJ2-7
CDR3 DNA: TGTGCCAGCAGAGAATATCCCGGGCCGTCCTACGAGCAGTACTTC
CDR3 protein: CASREYPGPSYEQYF

D gene: TRBD1
clone size: few
V gene: TRBV7-9
CDR3 length: 16
J gene: TRBJ1-5
CDR3 DNA: TGTGCCAGCAGCTTACAGGGGGCGCGGGGCAATCAGCCCCAGCATTTT
CDR3 protein: CASSLQGARGNQPQHF

D gene: .
clone size: many
V gene: TRBV2
CDR3 length: 15
J gene: TRBJ1-1
CDR3 DNA: TGTGCCAGCAGCCCAGGCAACGGGGAGAACACTGAAGCTTTCTTT
CDR3 protein: CASSPGNGENTEAFF

D gene: .
clone size: .
V gene: TRBV7-9
CDR3 length: 12
J gene: TRBJ1-5
CDR3 DNA: TGTGCCAGCAGCTCGCAAAATCAGCCCCAGCATTTT
CDR3 protein: CASSSQNQPQHF

D gene: .
clone size: .
V gene: TRBV7-8
CDR3 length: 12
J gene: TRBJ1-2
CDR3 DNA: TGTGCCAGCAGCTTAGGGGAGTATGGCTACACCTTC
CDR3 protein: CASSLGEYGYTF

D gene: .
clone size: few
V gene: TRBV7-2
CDR3 length: 12
J gene: TRBJ2-1
CDR3 DNA: TGTGCCAGCAGCTTCCGCTACAATGAGCAGTTCTTC
CDR3 protein: CASSFRYNEQFF

D gene: .
clone size: .
V gene: TRBV12-5
CDR3 length: 9
J gene: TRBJ1-1
CDR3 DNA: TGTGCTAGTGGCCCGGAAGCTTTCTTT
CDR3 protein: CASGPEAFF

D gene: TRBD2
clone size: .
V gene: TRBV5-1
CDR3 length: 17
J gene: TRBJ2-3
CDR3 DNA: TGCGCCAGCAGCTCATCTGGACTAGCGGGGTGGGTAGATACGCAGTATTTT
CDR3 protein: CASSSSGLAGWVDTQYF

D gene: .
clone size: many
V gene: TRBV7-2
CDR3 length: 11
J gene: TRBJ1-1
CDR3 DNA: TGTGCCAGCAGTACACATTCTGAAGCTTTCTTT
CDR3 protein: CASSTHSEAFF

D gene: TRBD1
clone size: .
V gene: TRBV7-6
CDR3 length: 15
J gene: TRBJ1-2
CDR3 DNA: TGTGCCAGCAGCTTGAGACAGGGGCCCCTTTCTGGCTACACCTTC
CDR3 protein: CASSLRQGPLSGYTF

D gene: .
clone size: .
V gene: TRBV7-6
CDR3 length: 13
J gene: TRBJ1-1
CDR3 DNA: TGTGCCAGCAGCTTAAATACGAGGGCTGAAGCTTTCTTT
CDR3 protein: CASSLNTRAEAFF

D gene: .
clone size: few
V gene: TRBV6-4
CDR3 length: 16
J gene: TRBJ2-1
CDR3 DNA: TGTGCCAGCAGTGACAGTTCGGGGGGCCCCTACAATGAGCAGTTCTTC
CDR3 protein: CASSDSSGGPYNEQFF

D gene: .
clone size: once
V gene: TRBV6-5
CDR3 length: 15
J gene: TRBJ1-4
CDR3 DNA: TGTGCCAGCAGTTGGTCGTGGGGGGGCGATGAAAAACTGTTTTTT
CDR3 protein: CASSWSWGGDEKLFF

D gene: TRBD1
clone size: .
V gene: TRBV13
CDR3 length: 15
J gene: TRBJ1-5
CDR3 DNA: TGTGCCAGCAGCTTGCAGGGACAGGGGAGTCAGCCCCAGCATTTT
CDR3 protein: CASSLQGQGSQPQHF

D gene: TRBD2
clone size: .
V gene: TRBV25-1
CDR3 length: 16
J gene: TRBJ2-2
CDR3 DNA: TGTGCCAGCAGAGCACTAGCGGGGGAATTCAGCGGGGAGCTGTTTTTT
CDR3 protein: CASRALAGEFSGELFF

D gene: .
clone size: few
V gene: TRBV14
CDR3 length: 13
J gene: TRBJ2-1
CDR3 DNA: TGTGCCAGCAGCCAAGAGGGGGCTAATGAGCAGTTCTTC
CDR3 protein: CASSQEGANEQFF

D gene: .
clone size: .
V gene: TRBV7-9
CDR3 length: 16
J gene: TRBJ2-5
CDR3 DNA: TGTGCCAGCAGCGTCGACGGGGGGCCCAACGCCGAGACCCAGTACTTC
CDR3 protein: CASSVDGGPNAETQYF

D gene: TRBD2
clone size: .
V gene: TRBV7-2
CDR3 length: 17
J gene: TRBJ2-1
CDR3 DNA: TGTGCCAGCAGCCGCCGACTAGCGGGGGGTACTTACAATGAGCAGTTCTTC
CDR3 protein: CASSRRLAGGTYNEQFF

D gene: .
clone size: .
V gene: TRBV13
CDR3 length: 17
J gene: TRBJ2-3
CDR3 DNA: TGTGCCAGCAGCTTTCCCCCGGGAGAAGCCAGCACAGATACGCAGTATTTT
CDR3 protein: CASSFPPGEASTDTQYF

D gene: TRBD1
clone size: .
V gene: TRBV4-2
CDR3 length: 16
J gene: TRBJ2-1
CDR3 DNA: TGTGCCAGCAGCCAATCCCCCCCCGGGACAGGGGCTGAGCAGTTCTTC
CDR3 protein: CASSQSPPGTGAEQFF

D gene: .
clone size: few
V gene: TRBV27
CDR3 length: 14
J gene: TRBJ1-5
CDR3 DNA: TGTGCCAGCAGCAAAAAAGCAGGGAATCAGCCCCAGCATTTT
CDR3 protein: CASSKKAGNQPQHF

D gene: TRBD2
clone size: .
V gene: TRBV13
CDR3 length: 16
J gene: TRBJ2-5
CDR3 DNA: TGTGCCAGCAGCCTCGGGAGCGGGGGGGCTAGAGAGACCCAGTACTTC
CDR3 protein: CASSLGSGGARETQYF

D gene: .
clone size: once
V gene: TRBV27
CDR3 length: 14
J gene: TRBJ2-7
CDR3 DNA: TGTGCCAGCAGTTTAATTGGGGACACCTACGAGCAGTACTTC
CDR3 protein: CASSLIGDTYEQYF

D gene: .
clone size: .
V gene: TRBV7-9
CDR3 length: 13
J gene: TRBJ1-1
CDR3 DNA: TGTGCCAGCAGCTTAGGACAGGACCGGGAAGCTTTCTTT
CDR3 protein: CASSLGQDREAFF

D gene: .
clone size: few
V gene: TRBV11-1
CDR3 length: 16
J gene: TRBJ2-5
CDR3 DNA: TGTGCCAGCAGCTTCGTGGCGGGGGCAACACAAGAGACCCAGTACTTC
CDR3 protein: CASSFVAGATQETQYF

D gene: TRBD1
clone size: .
V gene: TRBV13
CDR3 length: 16
J gene: TRBJ2-2
CDR3 DNA: TGTGCCAGCAGCAAACCGGGACAGGGTCTCTCCGGGGAGCTGTTTTTT
CDR3 protein: CASSKPGQGLSGELFF

D gene: .
clone size: .
V gene: TRBV5-1
CDR3 length: 16
J gene: TRBJ2-5
CDR3 DNA: TGCGCCAGCAGCTTGGCCCTTGACGGCATCCAAGAGACCCAGTACTTC
CDR3 protein: CASSLALDGIQETQYF

D gene: .
clone size: .
V gene: TRBV11-2
CDR3 length: 13
J gene: TRBJ1-5
CDR3 DNA: TGTGCCAGCAGCCTCCAGGGGAATCAGCCCCAGCATTTT
CDR3 protein: CASSLQGNQPQHF

D gene: TRBD1
clone size: .
V gene: TRBV4-1
CDR3 length: 15
J gene: TRBJ1-1
CDR3 DNA: TGCGCCAGCAGCCCACTGGACAGGGGGAACACTGAAGCTTTCTTT
CDR3 protein: CASSPLDRGNTEAFF

D gene: .
clone size: .
V gene: TRBV7-9
CDR3 length: 18
J gene: TRBJ1-4
CDR3 DNA: TGTGCCAGCAGCCTGACCTTGGGGCAGGGAGGAAGCGATGAAAAACTGTTTTTT
CDR3 protein: CASSLTLGQGGSDEKLFF

D gene: .
clone size: .
V gene: TRBV5-6
CDR3 length: 15
J gene: TRBJ2-1
CDR3 DNA: TGTGCCAGCAGCTCCAACTTGGACAGTTACAATGAGCAGTTCTTC
CDR3 protein: CASSSNLDSYNEQFF